This T cell receptor beta chain was identified during a study of control samples from healthy donors and cancer patients. Some clones are missing from TCRdb's copy, which holds only in-frame ones; the method was immunoSEQ multiplex PCR. The table shows about 230,000 clones, with 82% occurring only once. CDR1 is LGHNA, CDR2 YNFKEQ, per germline. This CDR3 has 15 residues. As to this clone: The junction departs from the called germline gene at one end, perhaps through a read error.

This clonotype was obtained from a woman aged 55-69 years with lung cancer. Specimen: PBMCs. The chain is built from TRBV4-2 and TRBJ2-7; 8 bases are a match to TRBD1. CDR3: CASSQGGQGAYEQHF. CDR3 DNA: TGTGCCAGCAGCCAAGGTGGGCAGGGGGCCTACGAGCAGCACTTC.